A single sample is the source of the 10 T cell receptor beta chains below, sequenced in a study of control samples from healthy donors and cancer patients. TCRdb's copy holds only in-frame clones and misses some; the assay was immunoSEQ multiplex PCR. Of 90,000 to 150,000 clones detected, about 91% appear once; the ten largest clones hold 3% to 4%. Input material: blood. These receptors all come from a man aged 40-55 years in good health.

The chain has TRBV6-5 and TRBJ2-3; D not resolved. Trimming pared 5 bases from V and 2 bases from J, leaving 8 bases between. The germline V gene encodes CDR1 MNHEY and CDR2 SVGAGI. The CDR3 extends over 13 amino acids. CDR3 protein: CASSRSNTDTQYF. DNA for the CDR3: TGTGCCAGCAGTCGCTCCAACACAGATACGCAGTATTTT.

This chain connects TRBV14 to TRBJ1-1; perhaps TRBD1 as D (5 bases). The germline V and J ends were trimmed by 4 bases and 1 base, with 10 bases remaining between them. This CDR3 comprises 14 residues. Germline CDR1 reads SGHDN; CDR2 reads FVKESK. This CDR3 is CASSPGGGNTEAFF. DNA of the CDR3: TGTGCCAGCAGCCCTGGGGGGGGGAACACTGAAGCTTTCTTT.

This clone was detected once. The chain joins TRBV7-2 to TRBJ2-2, with 9 bases that match TRBD2. The CDR3 is 15 amino acids. Germline values: CDR1 SGHTA, CDR2 FQGNSA. J lost 4 bases, V lost 8 bases, and 8 bases had no gene match. The DNA of the CDR3 is TGTGCCAGCGCTGCGGGGGGGGCCACCACCGGGGAGCTGTTTTTT. Translated, it gives CASAAGGATTGELFF.

This rearrangement joins TRBV5-1 to TRBJ1-2; 11 nucleotides align to TRBD1. This CDR3 has 14 residues. Germline CDR1 is SGHRS and CDR2 is YFSETQ. V lost 6 bases and J lost 6; bases outside the gene matches: 7. CDR3 sequence: CASTSDRGPHGYTF. The CDR3 nucleotides are TGCGCCAGCACCTCGGACAGGGGGCCCCATGGCTACACCTTC.

The CDR3 DNA reads TGTGCCAGCAGTGAAGGTAGAGGAGAGACAGATACGCAGTATTTT. It encodes CASSEGRGETDTQYF. The chain carries TRBV2 and TRBJ2-3, with unresolved D. CDR1 SNHLY and CDR2 FYNNEI come from the germline V gene. V was shortened by 1 base and J by 3 bases, with 11 bases between the two germline ends. The length of the CDR3 is 15 residues.

The V and J genes are TRBV5-4 and TRBJ2-3; 10 bases align to TRBD2. The CDR3 loop spans 16 amino acids. CDR1 and CDR2 from the germline V gene are SGHNT and YYREEE (reference sequence). V was clipped by 4 bases and J by 2 bases; unmatched bases: 7. CDR3 in amino acids: CASSNKRGGNTDTQYF. Here the CDR3 DNA reads TGTGCCAGCAGCAACAAGCGGGGGGGAAACACAGATACGCAGTATTTT.

The chain couples TRBV9 to TRBJ2-6; D call uncertain. The V and J ends lost 3 bases and 2 bases respectively, with 6 bases between them. CDR1 and CDR2 from the germline V gene are SGDLS and YYNGEE. This CDR3 is built from 14 residues. The CDR3 reads CASSATAGANVLTF. The CDR3 nucleotides read TGTGCCAGCAGCGCGACTGCTGGGGCCAACGTCCTGACTTTC.

The chain joins TRBV10-2 to TRBJ1-3, with D maybe TRBD1 (6 bases). Germline assignment: CDR1 WSHSY and CDR2 SAAADI. V lost 6 bases and J lost 2, with 11 bases in between. There are 14 residues in the CDR3. The CDR3 nucleotides are TGCGCCAGCAGAAGCACAGGGACTGGAAACACCATATATTTT. It is translated as CASRSTGTGNTIYF.

The chain couples TRBV12-3 or TRBV12-4 to TRBJ1-5, with a tentative D call TRBD1 (5 bases). The CDR3 covers 13 residues. V lost 4 bases and J lost 2, with 6 bases in between. For the CDR3, the DNA is TGTGCCAGCAGTTACAGGCGCAATCAGCCCCAGCATTTT. As protein: CASSYRRNQPQHF.

In its sample, this clone was seen a few times. The chain couples TRBV5-4 to TRBJ2-3, with TRBD2 matching over 12 bases. CDR1 and CDR2 (germline): SGHNT, YYREEE (reference sequence). CDR3 size: 15 residues. Trimming at V came to 6 bases and at J to 4 bases, leaving 6 bases not matched to a gene. The CDR3 nucleotides read TGTGCCAGCAAAGGGCTAGCGGGGGGGTCAGATACGCAGTATTTT. It codes for CASKGLAGGSDTQYF.